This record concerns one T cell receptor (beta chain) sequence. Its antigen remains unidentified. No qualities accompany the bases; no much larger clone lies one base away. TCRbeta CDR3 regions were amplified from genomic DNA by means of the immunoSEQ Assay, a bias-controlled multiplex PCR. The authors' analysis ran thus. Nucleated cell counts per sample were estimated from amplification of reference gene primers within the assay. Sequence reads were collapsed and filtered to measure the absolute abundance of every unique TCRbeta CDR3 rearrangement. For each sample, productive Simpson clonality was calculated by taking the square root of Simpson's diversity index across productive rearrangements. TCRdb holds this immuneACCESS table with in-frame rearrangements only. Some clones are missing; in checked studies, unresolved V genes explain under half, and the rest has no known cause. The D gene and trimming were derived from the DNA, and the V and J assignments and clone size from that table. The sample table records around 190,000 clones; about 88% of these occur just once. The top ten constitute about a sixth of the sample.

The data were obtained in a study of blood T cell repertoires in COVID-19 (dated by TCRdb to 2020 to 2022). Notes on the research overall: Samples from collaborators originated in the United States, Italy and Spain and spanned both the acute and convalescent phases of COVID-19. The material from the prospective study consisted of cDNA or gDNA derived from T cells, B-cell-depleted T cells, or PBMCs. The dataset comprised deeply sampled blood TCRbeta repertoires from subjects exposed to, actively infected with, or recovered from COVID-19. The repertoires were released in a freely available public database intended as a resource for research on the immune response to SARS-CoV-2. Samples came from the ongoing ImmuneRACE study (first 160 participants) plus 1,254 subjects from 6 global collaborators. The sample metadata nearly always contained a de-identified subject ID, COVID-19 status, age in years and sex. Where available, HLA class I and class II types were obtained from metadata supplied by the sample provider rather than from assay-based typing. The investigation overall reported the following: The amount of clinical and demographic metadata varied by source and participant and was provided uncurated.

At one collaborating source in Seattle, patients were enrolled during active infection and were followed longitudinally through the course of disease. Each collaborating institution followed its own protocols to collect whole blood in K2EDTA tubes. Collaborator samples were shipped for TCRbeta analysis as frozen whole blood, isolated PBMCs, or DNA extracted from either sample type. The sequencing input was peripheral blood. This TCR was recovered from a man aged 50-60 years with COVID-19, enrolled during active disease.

For the CDR3, the sequence is CASSLSTDTQYF. The bases are TGTGCCAGCAGCCTCTCGACAGATACGCAGTATTTT. The chain is assembled from TRBV3-1 (or the pseudogene TRBV3-2) and TRBJ2-3, with no confidently assigned D gene. The CDR3 runs 12 amino acids, cysteine and phenylalanine included. The sequence is cut down to CDR3 DNA, 36 bases in frame from base 1. V and J are truncated by 4 bases and 3 bases respectively, leaving an intervening sequence of 5 bases. The germline V gene (reference sequence) yields LGHDT for CDR1 and YNNKEL for CDR2.